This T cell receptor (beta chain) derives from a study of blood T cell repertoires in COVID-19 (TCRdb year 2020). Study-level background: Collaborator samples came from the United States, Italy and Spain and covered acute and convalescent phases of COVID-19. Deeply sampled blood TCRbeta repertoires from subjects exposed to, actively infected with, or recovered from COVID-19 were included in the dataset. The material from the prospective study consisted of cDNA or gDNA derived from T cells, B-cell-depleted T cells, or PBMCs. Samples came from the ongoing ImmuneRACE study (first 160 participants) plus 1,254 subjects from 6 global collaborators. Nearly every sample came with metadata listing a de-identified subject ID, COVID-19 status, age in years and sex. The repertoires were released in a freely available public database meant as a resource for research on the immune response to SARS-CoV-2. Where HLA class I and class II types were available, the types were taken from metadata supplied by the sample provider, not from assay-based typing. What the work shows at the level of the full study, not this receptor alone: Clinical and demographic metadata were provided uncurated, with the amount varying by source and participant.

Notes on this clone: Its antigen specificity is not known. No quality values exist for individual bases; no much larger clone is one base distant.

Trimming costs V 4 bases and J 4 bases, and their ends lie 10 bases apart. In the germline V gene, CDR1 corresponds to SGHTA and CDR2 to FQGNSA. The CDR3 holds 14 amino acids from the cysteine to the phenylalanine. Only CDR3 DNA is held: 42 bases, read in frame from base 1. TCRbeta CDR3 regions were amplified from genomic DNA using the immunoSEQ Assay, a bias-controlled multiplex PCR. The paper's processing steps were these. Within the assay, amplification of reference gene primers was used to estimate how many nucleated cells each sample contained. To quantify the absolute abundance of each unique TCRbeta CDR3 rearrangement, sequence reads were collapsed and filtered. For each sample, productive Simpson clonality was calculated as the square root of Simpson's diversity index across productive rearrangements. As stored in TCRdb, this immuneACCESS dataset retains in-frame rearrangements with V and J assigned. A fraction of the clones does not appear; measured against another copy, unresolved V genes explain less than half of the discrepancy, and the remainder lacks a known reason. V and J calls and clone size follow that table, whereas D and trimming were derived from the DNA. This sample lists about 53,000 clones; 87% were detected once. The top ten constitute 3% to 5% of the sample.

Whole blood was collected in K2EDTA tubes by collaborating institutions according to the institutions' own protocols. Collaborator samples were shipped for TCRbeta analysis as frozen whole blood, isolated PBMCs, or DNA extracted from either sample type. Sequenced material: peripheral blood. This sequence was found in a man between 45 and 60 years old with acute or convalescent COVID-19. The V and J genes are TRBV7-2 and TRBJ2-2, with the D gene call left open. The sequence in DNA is TGTGCCAGCAGCTCCGATTGGAGCACCGGGGAGCTGTTTTTT. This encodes CASSSDWSTGELFF.